Presented here are 8 T cell receptor beta chains from one specimen sequenced in a study of blood T cell repertoires in COVID-19 (dated by TCRdb to 2019 to 2021). Libraries were made using the immunoSEQ multiplex PCR assay. What TCRdb holds here is the immuneACCESS table cut down to in-frame rearrangements. Part of the clones is not present; checked against another copy, under half of the missing clones reflect an unresolved V gene, and the others are unexplained. This sample gives 180,000 or so clones in total; around 87% of them show up just once. The ten largest clones represent 2% to 3% of the sample. The sequenced sample consisted of peripheral blood. These TCRs come from a man aged 40-50 years with active or convalescent COVID-19.

J is TRBJ1-2 and V is TRBV19; tentatively, D is TRBD1 (6 bases). The length of the CDR3 is 15 residues. V lost 5 bases to trimming and J lost 8 bases, with 21 bases between them. The V gene's germline CDR1 is LNHDA and CDR2 SQIVND (reference sequence). DNA for the CDR3: TGTGCCAGTAGTCTTCTCACAGGGCAGGGCCTGGGCTACACCTTC. Translation gives CASSLLTGQGLGYTF.

The J gene is TRBJ1-6, the V gene TRBV5-3, with D perhaps matching TRBD1 (5 bases). TRBV5-3 is identified as an open reading frame with a role that is uncertain. Trimming removed 4 bases at V and 4 bases at J, with 12 bases between. The CDR3 consists of 15 residues. The CDR3 DNA reads as TGTGCCAGAAGCAAGCAGGGTTTTTATAATTCACCCCTCCACTTT. Translating it yields CARSKQGFYNSPLHF.

This clone was seen just once. V is TRBV6-1 and J is TRBJ1-5; D unclear. Deletions cut 2 bases from V and 7 bases from J, with 6 bases between. The CDR3 is 12 residues long. Germline V lookup: CDR1 MNHNS, CDR2 SASEGT. CDR3 in amino acids: CASSEMRQPQHF. The CDR3 DNA reads as TGTGCCAGCAGTGAAATGCGGCAGCCCCAGCATTTT.

V and J are TRBV6-2 or TRBV6-3 and TRBJ2-6, with D unclear. Trimming stripped 5 bases from V and 3 bases from J, with 8 bases between. The CDR3 has 14 residues. Looked up from germline, CDR1 is MNHEY and CDR2 is SVGEGT. This CDR3 reads CASSAGGGANVLTF. The DNA for the CDR3 is TGTGCCAGCAGTGCTGGCGGTGGGGCCAACGTCCTGACTTTC.

This chain uses TRBV6-2 or TRBV6-3 with TRBJ1-1, with 9 bases aligning to TRBD1. V shed 4 bases, J shed 4 bases, and the junction held 4 bases outside the gene matches. Germline CDR1 reads MNHEY; CDR2 reads SVGEGT. The length of the CDR3 is 14 residues. CDR3 bases: TGTGCCAGCAGTTTGACAGGGGGTGGCACTGAAGCTTTCTTT. Protein product: CASSLTGGGTEAFF.

V usage is TRBV2 and J usage is TRBJ1-2; D is ambiguous. This CDR3 is 15 amino acids long. The V gene's germline CDR1 is SNHLY and CDR2 FYNNEI. Trimming pared 6 bases from V and 1 base from J, leaving 15 bases between. The CDR3 protein is CASSPTLQINYGYTF. In nucleotides, the CDR3 is TGTGCCAGCAGCCCAACCTTACAGATTAACTATGGCTACACCTTC.

The rearrangement uses TRBV6-6 and TRBJ2-5; a possible D gene is TRBD1 (5 bases). Trimming shortened V by 7 bases and J by 3 bases, and 12 bases separated the two germline ends. CDR3 length: 13 residues. From germline, CDR1 is MNHNY and CDR2 SVGAGI (reference sequence). The CDR3 nucleotides read TGTGCCAGCACCCGACAGTATAAAGAGACCCAGTACTTC. Its protein is CASTRQYKETQYF.

The gene calls are TRBV10-3 and TRBJ1-1; 7 bases line up with TRBD1. The CDR3 contains 12 residues. V was pared by 4 bases and J by 8 bases, with 4 bases of the junction left unmatched. CDR1 and CDR2 (germline): ENHRY, SYGVKD. This CDR3 is CAISVQQGEAFF. CDR3 nucleotides: TGTGCCATCAGTGTGCAACAGGGGGAAGCTTTCTTT.